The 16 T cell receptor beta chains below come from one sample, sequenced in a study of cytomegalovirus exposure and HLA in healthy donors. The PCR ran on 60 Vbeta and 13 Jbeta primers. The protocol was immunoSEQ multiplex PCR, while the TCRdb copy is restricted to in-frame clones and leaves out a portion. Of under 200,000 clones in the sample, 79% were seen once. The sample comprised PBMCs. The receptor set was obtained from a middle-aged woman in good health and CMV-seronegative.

CDR3 sequence reads: CASSVVSRGVMFF. The CDR3 DNA follows: TGTGCCAGCAGCGTAGTCTCGCGGGGGGTTATGTTCTTC. This chain joins TRBV9 and TRBJ2-1; 8 bases fit TRBD2. V trimming: 0 bases; J trimming: 15 bases; junction bases outside the gene matches: 8. Germline V gene data show CDR1 as SGDLS and CDR2 as YYNGEE. The CDR3 loop spans 13 amino acids.

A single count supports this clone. Written as DNA, the CDR3 is TGTGCCAGCAACCCGACCGACTTAACCTACGAGCAGTACTTC. Its translation is CASNPTDLTYEQYF. This chain joins TRBV28 and TRBJ2-7, with unresolved D. Germline loops: CDR1 MDHEN, CDR2 SYDVKM. Deletions cut 7 bases from V and 2 bases from J, with 15 bases between. This CDR3 spans 14 amino acids.

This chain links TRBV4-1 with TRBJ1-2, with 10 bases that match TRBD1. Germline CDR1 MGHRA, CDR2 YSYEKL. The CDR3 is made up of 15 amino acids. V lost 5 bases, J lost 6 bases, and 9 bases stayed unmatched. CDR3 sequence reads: CASSYRRGQGNGYTF. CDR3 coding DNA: TGCGCCAGCAGCTACCGAAGGGGACAGGGGAATGGCTACACCTTC.

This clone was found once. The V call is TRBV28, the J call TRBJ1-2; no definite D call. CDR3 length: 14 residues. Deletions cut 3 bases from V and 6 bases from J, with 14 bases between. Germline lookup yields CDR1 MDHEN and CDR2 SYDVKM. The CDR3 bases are TGTGCCAGCAGTTTTAGATTAGCGCAAGATGGCTACACCTTC. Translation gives CASSFRLAQDGYTF.

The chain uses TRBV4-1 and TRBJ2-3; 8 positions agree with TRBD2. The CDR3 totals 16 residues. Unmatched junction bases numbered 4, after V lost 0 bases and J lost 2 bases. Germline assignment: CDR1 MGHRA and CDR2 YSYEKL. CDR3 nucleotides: TGCGCCAGCAGCCAAGAAACTAGCGGTTACACAGATACGCAGTATTTT. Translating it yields CASSQETSGYTDTQYF.

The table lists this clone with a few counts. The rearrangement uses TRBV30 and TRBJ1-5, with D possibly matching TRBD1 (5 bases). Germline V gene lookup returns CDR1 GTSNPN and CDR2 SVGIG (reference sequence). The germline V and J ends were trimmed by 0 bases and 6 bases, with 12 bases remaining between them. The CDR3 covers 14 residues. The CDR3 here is CAWSVRAGSQPQHF. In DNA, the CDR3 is TGTGCCTGGAGTGTACGTGCAGGGTCTCAGCCCCAGCATTTT.

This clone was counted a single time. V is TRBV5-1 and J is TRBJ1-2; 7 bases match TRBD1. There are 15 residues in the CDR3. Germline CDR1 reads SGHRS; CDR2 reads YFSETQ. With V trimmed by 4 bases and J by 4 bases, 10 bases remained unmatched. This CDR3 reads CASSIDRAASYGYTF. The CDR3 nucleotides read TGCGCCAGCAGCATCGACAGGGCCGCGAGCTATGGCTACACCTTC.

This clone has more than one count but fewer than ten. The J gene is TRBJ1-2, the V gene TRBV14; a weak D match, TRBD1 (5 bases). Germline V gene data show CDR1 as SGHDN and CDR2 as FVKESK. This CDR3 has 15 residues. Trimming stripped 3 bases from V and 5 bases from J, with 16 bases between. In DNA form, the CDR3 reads TGTGCCAGCAGCCACGTCGGTGGGGCCTCTTATGGCTACACCTTC. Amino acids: CASSHVGGASYGYTF.

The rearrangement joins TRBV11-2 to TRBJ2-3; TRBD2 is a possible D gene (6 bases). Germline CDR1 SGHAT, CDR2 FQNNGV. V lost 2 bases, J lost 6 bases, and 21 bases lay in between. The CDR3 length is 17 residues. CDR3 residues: CASSLREMSSGADTQYF. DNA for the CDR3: TGTGCCAGCAGCTTACGGGAGATGTCCTCGGGTGCCGATACGCAGTATTTT. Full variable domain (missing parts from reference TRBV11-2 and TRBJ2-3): EAGVAQSPRYKIIEKRQSVAFWCNPISGHATLYWYQQILGQGPKLLIQFQNNGVVDDSQLPKDRFSAERLKGVDSTLKIQPAKLEDSAVYLCASSLREMSSGADTQYFGPGTRLTVL.

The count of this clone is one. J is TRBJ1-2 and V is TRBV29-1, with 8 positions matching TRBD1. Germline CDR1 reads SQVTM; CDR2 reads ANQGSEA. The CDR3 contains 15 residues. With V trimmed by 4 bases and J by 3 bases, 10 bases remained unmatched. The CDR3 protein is CSVGGQVKDDYGYTF. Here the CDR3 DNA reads TGCAGCGTTGGGGGACAGGTCAAGGACGACTATGGCTACACCTTC.

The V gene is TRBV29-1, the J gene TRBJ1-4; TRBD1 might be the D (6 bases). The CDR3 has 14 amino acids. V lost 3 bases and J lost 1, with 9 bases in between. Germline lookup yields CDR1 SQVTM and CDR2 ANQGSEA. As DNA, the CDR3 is TGCAGCGTTGAGGTGACAGGAACTAATGAAAAACTGTTTTTT. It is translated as CSVEVTGTNEKLFF.

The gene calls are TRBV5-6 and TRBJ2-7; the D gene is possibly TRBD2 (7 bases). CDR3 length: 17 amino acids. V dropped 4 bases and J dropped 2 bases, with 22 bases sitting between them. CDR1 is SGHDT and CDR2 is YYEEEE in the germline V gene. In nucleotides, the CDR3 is TGTGCCAGCAGCCCCCGGCGGGGAGGGGGGCACCCCTACGAGCAGTACTTC. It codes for CASSPRRGGGHPYEQYF.

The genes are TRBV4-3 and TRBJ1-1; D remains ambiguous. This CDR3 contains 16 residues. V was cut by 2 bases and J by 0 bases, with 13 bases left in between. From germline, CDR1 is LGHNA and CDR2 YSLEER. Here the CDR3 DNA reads TGCGCCAGCAGCCAAAGTCATGCGGGCATGAACACTGAAGCTTTCTTT. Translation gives CASSQSHAGMNTEAFF.

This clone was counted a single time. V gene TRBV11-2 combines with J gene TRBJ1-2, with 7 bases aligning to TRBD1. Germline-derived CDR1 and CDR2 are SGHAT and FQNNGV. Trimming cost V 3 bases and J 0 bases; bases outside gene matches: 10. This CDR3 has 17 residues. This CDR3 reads CASSFWDSLTANYGYTF. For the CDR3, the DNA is TGTGCCAGCAGCTTTTGGGACAGCCTAACCGCTAACTATGGCTACACCTTC. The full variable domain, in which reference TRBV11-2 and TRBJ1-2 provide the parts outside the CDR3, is EAGVAQSPRYKIIEKRQSVAFWCNPISGHATLYWYQQILGQGPKLLIQFQNNGVVDDSQLPKDRFSAERLKGVDSTLKIQPAKLEDSAVYLCASSFWDSLTANYGYTFGSGTRLTVV.

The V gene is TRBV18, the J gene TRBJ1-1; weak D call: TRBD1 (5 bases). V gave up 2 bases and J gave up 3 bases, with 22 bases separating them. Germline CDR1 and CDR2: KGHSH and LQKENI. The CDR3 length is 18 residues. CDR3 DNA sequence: TGTGCCAGCTCACCAGATCGACGGGGGTCTTACACGGACACTGAAGCTTTCTTT. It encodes CASSPDRRGSYTDTEAFF.

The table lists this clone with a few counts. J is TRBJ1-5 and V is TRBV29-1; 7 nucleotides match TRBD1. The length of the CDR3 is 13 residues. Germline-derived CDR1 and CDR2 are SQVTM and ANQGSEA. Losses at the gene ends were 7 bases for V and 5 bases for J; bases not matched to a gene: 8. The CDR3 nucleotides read TGCAGCGCCGCGACAGGGAACCATCAGCCCCAGCATTTT. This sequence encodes CSAATGNHQPQHF.